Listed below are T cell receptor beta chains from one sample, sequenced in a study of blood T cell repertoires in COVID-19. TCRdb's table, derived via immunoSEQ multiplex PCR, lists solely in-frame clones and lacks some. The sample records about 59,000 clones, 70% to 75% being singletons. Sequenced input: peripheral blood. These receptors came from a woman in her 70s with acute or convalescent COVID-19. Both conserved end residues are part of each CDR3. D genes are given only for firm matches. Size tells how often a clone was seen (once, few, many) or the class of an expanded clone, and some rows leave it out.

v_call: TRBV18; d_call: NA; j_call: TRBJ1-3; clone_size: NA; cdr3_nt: TGTGCCAGCTCACCAACGACTGCGAGCTCTGGAAACACCATATATTTT; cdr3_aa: CASSPTTASSGNTIYF
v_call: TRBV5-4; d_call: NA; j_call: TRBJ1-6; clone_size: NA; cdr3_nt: TGTGCCAGCAGCTTGGCGAGCTCCTATAATTCACCCCTCCACTTT; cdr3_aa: CASSLASSYNSPLHF
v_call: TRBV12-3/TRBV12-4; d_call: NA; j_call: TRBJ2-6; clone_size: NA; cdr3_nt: TGTGCCAGCAGCCCGGGGGCCAACGTCCTGACTTTC; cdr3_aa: CASSPGANVLTF
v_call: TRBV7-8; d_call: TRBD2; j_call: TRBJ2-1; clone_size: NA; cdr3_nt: TGTGCCAGCAGCTCGCTCCCCGGGACTAGCGGGGGAAGAGAGCAGTTCTTC; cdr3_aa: CASSSLPGTSGGREQFF
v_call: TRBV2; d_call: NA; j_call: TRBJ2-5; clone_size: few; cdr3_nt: TGTGCCAGCAGTGAAGCAGGGGGAGTGGGAGAGACCCAGTACTTC; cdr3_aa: CASSEAGGVGETQYF
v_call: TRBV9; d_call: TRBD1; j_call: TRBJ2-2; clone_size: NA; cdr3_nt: TGTGCCAGCAGCCCCGACCACCGGGACAGGGGGGAGCTGTTTTTT; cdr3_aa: CASSPDHRDRGELFF
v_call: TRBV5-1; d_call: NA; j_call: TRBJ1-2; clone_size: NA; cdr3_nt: TGCGCCAGCAGCTTGGGTTCCGGGGTCTATGGCTACACCTTC; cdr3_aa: CASSLGSGVYGYTF
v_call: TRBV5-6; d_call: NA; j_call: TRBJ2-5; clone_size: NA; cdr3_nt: TGTGCCAGCAGCTTGGTACTAGCAAGAGAGACCCAGTACTTC; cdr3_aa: CASSLVLARETQYF
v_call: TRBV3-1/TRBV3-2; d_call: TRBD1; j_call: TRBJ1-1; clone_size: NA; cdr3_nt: TGTGCCAGCAGCCGGCACAGGGGAGGGAACACTGAAGCTTTCTTT; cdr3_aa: CASSRHRGGNTEAFF
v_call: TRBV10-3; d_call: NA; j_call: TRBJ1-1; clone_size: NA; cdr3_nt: TGTGCCATCATGCGAGGCACTGAAGCTTTCTTT; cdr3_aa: CAIMRGTEAFF
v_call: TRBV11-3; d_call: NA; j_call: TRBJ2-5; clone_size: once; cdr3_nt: TGTGCCAGCAGCTTGGAGACCCAAGAGACCCAGTACTTC; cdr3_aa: CASSLETQETQYF
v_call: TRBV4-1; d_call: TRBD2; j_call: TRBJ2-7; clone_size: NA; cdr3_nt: TGCGCCAGCAGCCAAGAGGGCGGGGGGGTGACCTACGAGCAGTACTTC; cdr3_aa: CASSQEGGGVTYEQYF
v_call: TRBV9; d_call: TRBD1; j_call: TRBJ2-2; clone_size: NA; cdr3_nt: TGTGCCAGCAGCATATTACAGGGGACCACCGGGGAGCTGTTTTTT; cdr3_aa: CASSILQGTTGELFF
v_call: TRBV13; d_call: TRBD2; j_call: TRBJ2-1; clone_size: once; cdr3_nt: TGTGCCAGCAGCCCCGGGACTAGCGGGGGGAATGAGCAGTTCTTC; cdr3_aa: CASSPGTSGGNEQFF
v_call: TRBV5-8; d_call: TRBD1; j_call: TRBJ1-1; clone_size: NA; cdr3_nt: TGTGCCAGCAGCTTTAGGACAGGGTTGACTGAAGCTTTCTTT; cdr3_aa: CASSFRTGLTEAFF
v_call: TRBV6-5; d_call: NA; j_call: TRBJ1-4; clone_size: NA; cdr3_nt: TGTGCCAGCAGTAACAGGGTAAATGAAAAACTGTTTTTT; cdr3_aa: CASSNRVNEKLFF
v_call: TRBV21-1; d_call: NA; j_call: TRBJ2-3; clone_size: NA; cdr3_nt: TGTGCCAGCAGGACTAGCGGGGTCAAGGATACGCAGTATTTT; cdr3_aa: CASRTSGVKDTQYF
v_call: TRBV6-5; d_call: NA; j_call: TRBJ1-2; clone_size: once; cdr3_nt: TGTGCCAGCAGCCCCGATACAGGCTCTGGTGGCTACACCTTC; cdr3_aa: CASSPDTGSGGYTF
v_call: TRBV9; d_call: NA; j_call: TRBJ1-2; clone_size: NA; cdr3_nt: TGTGCCAGCAGGTCGACACTTAACTATGGCTACACCTTC; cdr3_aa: CASRSTLNYGYTF
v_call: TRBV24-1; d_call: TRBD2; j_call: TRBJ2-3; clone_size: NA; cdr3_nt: TGTGCCACCAGTCTCACCGGGGGGATGGTTGCAGATACGCAGTATTTT; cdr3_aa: CATSLTGGMVADTQYF
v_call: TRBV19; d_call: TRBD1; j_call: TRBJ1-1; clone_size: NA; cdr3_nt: TGTGCCAGTAGGCGACAGGGAAACACTGAAGCTTTCTTT; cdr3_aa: CASRRQGNTEAFF
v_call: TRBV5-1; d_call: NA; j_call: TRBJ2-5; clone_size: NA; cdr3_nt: TGCGCCAGCAGCTTATCCGGGACAACGTTTCAAGAGACCCAGTACTTC; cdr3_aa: CASSLSGTTFQETQYF
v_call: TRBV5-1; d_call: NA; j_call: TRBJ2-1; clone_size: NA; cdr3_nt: TGCGCCAGCAGTGAAGGGGGACGCTACAATGAGCAGTTCTTC; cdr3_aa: CASSEGGRYNEQFF
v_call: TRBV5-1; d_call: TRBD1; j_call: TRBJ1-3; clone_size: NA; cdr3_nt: TGCGCCAGCAGCTTGGGCTACAGGGGGCACGGAGACACCATATATTTT; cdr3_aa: CASSLGYRGHGDTIYF
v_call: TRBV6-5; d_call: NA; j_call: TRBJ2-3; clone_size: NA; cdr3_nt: TGTGCCAGCAGTTACATAGACACAGATACGCAGTATTTT; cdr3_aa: CASSYIDTDTQYF
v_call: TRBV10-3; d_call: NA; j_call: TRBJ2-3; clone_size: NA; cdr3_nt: TGTGCCATCAGCCGTTCCGGGGTAGGAGCCACAGATGCGCAGTATTTT; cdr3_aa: CAISRSGVGATDAQYF
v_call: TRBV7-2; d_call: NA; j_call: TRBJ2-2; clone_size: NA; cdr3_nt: TGTGCCAGCAGCTTACCTCAAACAGGGAAGGCCGGGGAGCTGTTTTTT; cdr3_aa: CASSLPQTGKAGELFF
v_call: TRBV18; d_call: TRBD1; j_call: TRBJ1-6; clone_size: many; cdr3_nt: TGTGCCAGCTCACCCACAGGGGGAAATTCACCCCTCCACTTT; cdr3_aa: CASSPTGGNSPLHF
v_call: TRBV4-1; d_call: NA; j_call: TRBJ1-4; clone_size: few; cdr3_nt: TGCGCCAGCAGCCAAGTTGTGGGGGCTGCTAATGAAAAACTGTTTTTT; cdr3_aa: CASSQVVGAANEKLFF
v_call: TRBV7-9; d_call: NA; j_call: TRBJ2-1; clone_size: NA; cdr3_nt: TGTGCCAGCAGCCCGCCGACTACAAACAATGAGCAGTTCTTC; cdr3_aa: CASSPPTTNNEQFF
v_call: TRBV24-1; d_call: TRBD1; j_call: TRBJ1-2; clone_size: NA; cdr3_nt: TGTGCCACCAGTACCCCGGGACAGGGTGTAAGGGGCTACACCTTC; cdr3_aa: CATSTPGQGVRGYTF
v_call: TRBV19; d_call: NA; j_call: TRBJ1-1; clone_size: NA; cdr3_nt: TGTGCCAGTAGCCGCAGGGGTGATAACACTGAAGCTTTCTTT; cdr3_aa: CASSRRGDNTEAFF
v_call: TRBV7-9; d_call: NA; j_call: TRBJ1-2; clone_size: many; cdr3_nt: TGTGCCAGCAGCCGCCCAGGGGACCAAACGGCTAACTATGGCTACACCTTC; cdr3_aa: CASSRPGDQTANYGYTF
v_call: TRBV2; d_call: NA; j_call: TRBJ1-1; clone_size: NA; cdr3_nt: TGTGCCAGCAGTGAACGGGGGGCTGGAGCTTTCTTT; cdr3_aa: CASSERGAGAFF
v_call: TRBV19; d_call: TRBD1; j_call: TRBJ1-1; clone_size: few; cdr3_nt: TGTGCCAGTAGTAAATACGGGACAGGGCCGAACACTGAAGCTTTCTTT; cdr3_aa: CASSKYGTGPNTEAFF
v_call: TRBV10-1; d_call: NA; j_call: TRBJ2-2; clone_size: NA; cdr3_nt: TGCGCCAGCAGTGTTACCCGAACAGGCGGCGGGGAGCTGTTTTTT; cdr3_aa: CASSVTRTGGGELFF
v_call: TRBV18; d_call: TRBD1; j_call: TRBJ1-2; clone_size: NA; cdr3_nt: TGTGCCAGCTCAAAAAACCTCCGACAGGGCGATGGCTACACCTTC; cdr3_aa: CASSKNLRQGDGYTF
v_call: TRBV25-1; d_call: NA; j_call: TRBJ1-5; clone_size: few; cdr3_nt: TGTGCCAGCAGTGAATCAGCGAACCTACCCAATCAGCCCCAGCATTTT; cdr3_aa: CASSESANLPNQPQHF
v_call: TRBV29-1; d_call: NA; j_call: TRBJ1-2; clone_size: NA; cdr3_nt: TGCAGCGGAAAGGGGAAGGGTGGAGGCTACACCTTC; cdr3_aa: CSGKGKGGGYTF
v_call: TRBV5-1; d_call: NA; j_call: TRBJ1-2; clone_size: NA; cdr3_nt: TGCGCCAGCAGCCCGGGAACCTATGGCTACACCTTC; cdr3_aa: CASSPGTYGYTF
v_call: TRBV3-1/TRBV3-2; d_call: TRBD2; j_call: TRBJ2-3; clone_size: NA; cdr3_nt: TGTGCCAGCAGCCAAATGGGGACTAGCGGGGGGGCCCGCACAGATACGCAGTATTTT; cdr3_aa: CASSQMGTSGGARTDTQYF
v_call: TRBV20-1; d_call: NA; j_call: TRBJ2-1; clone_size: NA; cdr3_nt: TGCAGTGCTAGTGGCGTCCTTTCCTACAATGAGCAGTTCTTC; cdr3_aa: CSASGVLSYNEQFF
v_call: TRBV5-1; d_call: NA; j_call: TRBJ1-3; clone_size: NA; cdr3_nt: TGCGCCAGCAGCTTTGGGACTACCCCTGGAAACACCATATATTTT; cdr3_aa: CASSFGTTPGNTIYF
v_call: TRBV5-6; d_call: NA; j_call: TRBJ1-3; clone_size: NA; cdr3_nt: TGTGCCAGCAGCCCAGGGCTGCTGGGAAACACCATATATTTT; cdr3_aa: CASSPGLLGNTIYF
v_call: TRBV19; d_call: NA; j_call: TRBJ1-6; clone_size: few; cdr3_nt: TGTGCCAGTAGTACCCGGGCCGGGGGCTTGGCGGGAGGTTCACCCCTCCACTTT; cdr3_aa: CASSTRAGGLAGGSPLHF
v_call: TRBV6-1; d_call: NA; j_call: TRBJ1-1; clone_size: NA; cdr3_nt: TGTGCCAGCAGTGATCACAGGGAAGACACTGAAGCTTTCTTT; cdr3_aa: CASSDHREDTEAFF